This T cell receptor (beta chain) was retrieved from a study of blood T cell repertoires in COVID-19 (dated by TCRdb to 2018 to 2020). At the level of the whole study: Samples covering the acute and convalescent phases of COVID-19 were provided by collaborators in the United States, Italy and Spain. Where available, HLA class I and class II types were obtained from metadata supplied by the sample provider rather than from assay-based typing. Samples came from the ongoing ImmuneRACE study (first 160 participants) plus 1,254 subjects from 6 global collaborators. The prospective study material was composed of cDNA or gDNA derived from T cells, B-cell-depleted T cells, or PBMCs. Subjects who had been exposed to COVID-19, were actively infected with it, or had recovered from it provided the deeply sampled blood TCRbeta repertoires that made up the dataset. Sample metadata almost always included a de-identified subject ID, COVID-19 status, age in years and sex. The repertoires were released in a freely available public database intended as a resource for research on the immune response to SARS-CoV-2. Points the paper makes about the study in general: The amount of clinical and demographic metadata varied by source and participant and was provided uncurated.

Comment on this clone: There is no known antigen for this receptor. There are no base qualities to consult, and no much larger clone falls within one base.

Participants in the prospective study were enrolled through a virtual design, were aged roughly 18 to 100 years, and lived in under 25 United States geographic areas. Cohort assignment in the prospective study relied on participant-reported clinical history from a screening survey and a study questionnaire. ImmuneRACE Cohort 3 recovered participants were defined by two consecutive negative NP/OP PCR tests, healthcare professional clearance, or symptom resolution. In the prospective study, mobile phlebotomists collected whole blood, serum and a nasopharyngeal or oropharyngeal swab from each participant. Additional blood draws and questionnaires over an approximately 2-month period could optionally be provided by prospective study participants. Prospective study blood samples were shipped either frozen or at room temperature before DNA extraction. The germline V gene provides CDR1 SGHDT and CDR2 YYEEEE. V is pruned by 3 bases and J by 7 bases, leaving 5 bases of the junction without a gene match. The CDR3, from cysteine to phenylalanine, totals 14 residues. Only CDR3 DNA remains: 42 bases, in frame from the first base.

TCRbeta CDR3 regions were amplified from genomic DNA using the immunoSEQ Assay, a bias-controlled multiplex PCR. For the original study's pipeline: The number of nucleated cells in each sample was estimated from the amplification of reference gene primers within the assay. Sequence reads were collapsed and filtered to measure the absolute abundance of every unique TCRbeta CDR3 rearrangement. For each sample, productive Simpson clonality was calculated by taking the square root of Simpson's diversity index across productive rearrangements. This immuneACCESS table, as held by TCRdb, lists in-frame sequences with V and J called but not all clones. Of the missing ones, under half trace to an unresolved V gene in checked studies; the others have no known cause. V and J calls and clone size come straight from that table; D and trimming were deduced from the DNA. The sample has roughly 340,000 clones on record, around 89% of them singletons. The ten largest account for roughly 1% of the sample.

The origin of this receptor is a man aged 18 to 29 who had recovered from COVID-19. The chain links TRBV5-6 with TRBJ2-4; the junction holds 9 bases that match TRBD1. Sequenced material: PBMCs or T cells enriched from blood (not recorded which). The DNA sequence is as follows: TGTGCCAGCAGCTCCGGGACAGGGCGGAACATTCAGTACTTC. It is translated as CASSSGTGRNIQYF.